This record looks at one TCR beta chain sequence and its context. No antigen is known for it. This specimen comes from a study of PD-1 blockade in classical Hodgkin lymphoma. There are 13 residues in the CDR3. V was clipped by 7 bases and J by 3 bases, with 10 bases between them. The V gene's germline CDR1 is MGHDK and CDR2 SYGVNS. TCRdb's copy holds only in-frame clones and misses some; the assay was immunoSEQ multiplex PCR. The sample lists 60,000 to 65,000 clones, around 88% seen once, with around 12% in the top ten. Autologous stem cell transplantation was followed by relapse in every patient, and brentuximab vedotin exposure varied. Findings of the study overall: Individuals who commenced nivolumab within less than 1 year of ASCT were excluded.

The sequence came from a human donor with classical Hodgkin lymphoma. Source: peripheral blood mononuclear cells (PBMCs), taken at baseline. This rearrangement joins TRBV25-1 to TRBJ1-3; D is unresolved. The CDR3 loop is CASTRKGGNTIYF. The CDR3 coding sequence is TGTGCCAGCACCCGAAAGGGTGGAAACACCATATATTTT.